This T cell receptor (beta chain) was found in a study of blood T cell repertoires in COVID-19. As handled by the study authors: Amplified reference gene primers provided the basis for estimating nucleated cell counts. Repertoires were generated with immunoSEQ multiplex PCR, while TCRdb's copy carries only in-frame clones and drops some. That table gives V, J and clone size, and the DNA gave D and trimming. In the table there are around 270,000 clones, about 91% of which are singletons. Seattle patient enrollment occurred during active infection, with longitudinal follow-up thereafter. The CDR3 consists of 14 residues. Germline lookup yields CDR1 SGHDT and CDR2 YYEEEE. V was pared by 2 bases and J by 5 bases, with 6 bases of the junction left unmatched.

The receptor's source is a person under 30 with COVID-19, enrolled during active disease. The chain links TRBV5-6 to TRBJ1-1; 7 nucleotides match TRBD1. Sequences were obtained from peripheral blood. The CDR3 protein is CASSLGQVWTEAFF. For the CDR3, the DNA is TGTGCCAGCAGCTTAGGACAGGTGTGGACTGAAGCTTTCTTT.